This TCR beta chain was identified during a study of response to subunit inactivated influenza vaccine. Comment on this clonotype: The antigen remains unidentified.

Whole-study findings and limits: A suggestion made by the authors is that each seasonal influenza vaccination recruits few new T cells.

With V trimmed by 3 bases and J by 13 bases, 10 bases remained unmatched. The CDR3 covers 13 residues. In TCRdb, the RT-PCR reads were re-called with MiXCR into one record per CDR3 protein. The data show hundreds of thousands of distinct CDR3 sequences, about 15% seen once. The TCR was taken from a man aged 50 to 60 who received an inactivated influenza vaccine. The chain has TRBV12-3 or TRBV12-4 and TRBJ1-2, with TRBD1 matching 8 bases. The sequences come from PBMCs from blood, collected approximately 15 days before vaccination. Here the CDR3 reads CASSFLDRVPITF. As DNA, the CDR3 is TGTGCCAGCAGTTTTTTGGACAGGGTCCCAATCACCTTC.